This T cell receptor beta chain was identified in a study of patients with pleural tuberculosis (dated by TCRdb to the mid-2010s). Ends trimmed: V by 6 bases, J by 1 base; bases unmatched to a gene: 12. The germline V gene (reference sequence) gives CDR1 as DFQATT and CDR2 as SNEGSKA. The CDR3 starts with the cysteine, ends with the phenylalanine, and has 16 residues. Of all the DNA, just the CDR3 is kept, 48 bases in frame from base 1. The sample holds many counts of this clonotype. The specificity of this receptor is unknown. There are no base qualities to consult, and no much larger clone falls within one base. Sequenced using an Illumina Genome Analyzer IIx. Using fastp trimming at Q25 and MiXCR clonotype assembly, TCRdb reanalyzed the public sequencing data and kept in-frame beta chains. CDR3 protein sequences are deduplicated, and each keeps its most common genes and DNA. A total of approximately 50,000 distinct CDR3 sequences appear in this sample, under 8.5% of them only once. The top ten clonotypes cover 15% to 20% of the sample.

The sequence was collected from a human donor with pleural tuberculosis. The chain employs TRBV20-1 and TRBJ1-5, and 7 bases in between align with TRBD1. The DNA sequence follows: TGCAGTGCAATCAGGGGGGGAGGTAAGAGCAATCAGCCCCAGCATTTT. It specifies CSAIRGGGKSNQPQHF.